The present T cell receptor beta chain was sequenced within a study of CD8+ T cells in alopecia areata. Study summary: Tofacitinib lasted 6 to 18 months, then 6 months off drug. The study, taken as a whole, reports: It was observed that many expanded lesional clones persisted in scalp and blood during tofacitinib. Scalp clonality and expanded CD8+ clones among the top 100 fell significantly with tofacitinib.

Points on this clone: Its antigen remains unidentified.

The authors extracted RNA and reverse transcribed it into cDNA as the sequencing template. Method: immunoSEQ multiplex PCR; TCRdb's copy keeps in-frame clones and lacks some. The data hold fewer than 110,000 clones, with roughly 84% observed a single time. Indicated treatment: oral pan-JAK inhibitor, 5-10 mg twice daily. Per germline, CDR1 SGHDN and CDR2 FVKESK. The CDR3 is made up of 14 amino acids. Germline trimming cut 3 bases from V and 0 bases from J; bases unmatched to any gene: 2. Specimen: CD8+ T cells sorted from blood, collected at week 24, from a patient treated with tofacitinib. The TCR originated in a human donor with alopecia areata. This chain connects TRBV14 to TRBJ2-7; the match to TRBD2 covers 7 bases. In nucleotides, the CDR3 is TGTGCCAGCAGCCAGGGAGGGAGCTCCTACGAGCAGTACTTC. It translates to CASSQGGSSYEQYF.